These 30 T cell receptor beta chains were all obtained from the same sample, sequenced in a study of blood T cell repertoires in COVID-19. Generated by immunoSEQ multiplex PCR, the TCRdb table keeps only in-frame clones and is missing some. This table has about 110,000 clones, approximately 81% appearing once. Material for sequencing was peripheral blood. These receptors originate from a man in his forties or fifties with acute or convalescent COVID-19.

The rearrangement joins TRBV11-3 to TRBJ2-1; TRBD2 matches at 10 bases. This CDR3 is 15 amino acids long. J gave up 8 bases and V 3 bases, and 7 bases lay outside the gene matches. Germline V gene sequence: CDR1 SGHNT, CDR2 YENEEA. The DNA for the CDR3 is TGTGCCAGCAGCTTTGGAGCGGGAGGGAACTATGAGCAGTTCTTC. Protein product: CASSFGAGGNYEQFF.

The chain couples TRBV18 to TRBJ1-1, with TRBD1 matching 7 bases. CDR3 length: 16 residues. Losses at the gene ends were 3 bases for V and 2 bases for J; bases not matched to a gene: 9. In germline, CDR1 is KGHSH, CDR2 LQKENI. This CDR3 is CASSPLRDSVNTEAFF. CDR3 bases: TGTGCCAGCTCACCCCTCCGGGACAGCGTTAACACTGAAGCTTTCTTT.

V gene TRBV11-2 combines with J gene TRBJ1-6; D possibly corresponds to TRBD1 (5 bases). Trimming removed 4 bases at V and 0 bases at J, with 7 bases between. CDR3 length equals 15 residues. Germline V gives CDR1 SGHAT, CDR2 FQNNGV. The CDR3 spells CASSSTVSYNSPLHF. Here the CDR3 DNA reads TGTGCCAGCAGCTCGACAGTCTCCTATAATTCACCCCTCCACTTT.

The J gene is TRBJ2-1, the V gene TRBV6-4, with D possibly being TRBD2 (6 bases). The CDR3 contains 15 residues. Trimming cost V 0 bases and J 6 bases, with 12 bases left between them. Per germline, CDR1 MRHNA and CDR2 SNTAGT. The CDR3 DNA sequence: TGTGCCAGCAGTGACTCGTTAGGGGAGGCCAATGAGCAGTTCTTC. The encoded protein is CASSDSLGEANEQFF.

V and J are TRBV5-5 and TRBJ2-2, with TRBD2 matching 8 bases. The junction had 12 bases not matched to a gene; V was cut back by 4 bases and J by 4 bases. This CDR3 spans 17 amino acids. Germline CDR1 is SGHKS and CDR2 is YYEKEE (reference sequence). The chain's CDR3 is CASSQTGGASSTGELFF. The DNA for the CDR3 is TGTGCCAGCAGCCAAACCGGGGGGGCCAGTTCCACCGGGGAGCTGTTTTTT.

The CDR3 region is CASSSGQGYYEQYF. The CDR3 DNA follows: TGTGCCAGCAGTTCAGGACAGGGGTATTACGAGCAGTACTTC. The rearrangement links TRBV6-1 to TRBJ2-7, with 9 positions matching TRBD1. Germline V gives CDR1 MNHNS, CDR2 SASEGT. Trimming cost V 5 bases and J 4 bases; bases outside gene matches: 6. The CDR3 contains 14 residues.

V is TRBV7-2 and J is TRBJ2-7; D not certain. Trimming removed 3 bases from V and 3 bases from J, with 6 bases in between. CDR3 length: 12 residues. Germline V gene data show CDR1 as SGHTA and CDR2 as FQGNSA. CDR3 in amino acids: CASSFTIYEQYF. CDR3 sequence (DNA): TGTGCCAGCAGCTTCACTATCTACGAGCAGTACTTC. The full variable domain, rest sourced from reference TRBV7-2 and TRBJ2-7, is GAGVSQSPSNKVTEKGKDVELRCDPISGHTALYWYRQSLGQGLEFLIYFQGNSAPDKSGLPSDRFSAERTGGSVSTLTIQRTQQEDSAVYLCASSFTIYEQYFGPGTRLTVT.

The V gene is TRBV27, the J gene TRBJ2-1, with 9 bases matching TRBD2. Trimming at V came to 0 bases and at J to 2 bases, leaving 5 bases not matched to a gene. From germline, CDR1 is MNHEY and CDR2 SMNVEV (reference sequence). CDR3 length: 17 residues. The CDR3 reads CASSLSVAGGPYNEQFF. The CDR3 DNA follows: TGTGCCAGCAGTTTATCGGTTGCGGGGGGGCCCTACAATGAGCAGTTCTTC.

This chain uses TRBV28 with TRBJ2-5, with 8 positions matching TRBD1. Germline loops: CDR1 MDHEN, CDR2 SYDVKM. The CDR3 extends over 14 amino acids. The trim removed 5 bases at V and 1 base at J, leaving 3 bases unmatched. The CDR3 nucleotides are TGTGCCAGCAGTCCGACAGGGGTCCAAGAGACCCAGTACTTC. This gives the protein CASSPTGVQETQYF.

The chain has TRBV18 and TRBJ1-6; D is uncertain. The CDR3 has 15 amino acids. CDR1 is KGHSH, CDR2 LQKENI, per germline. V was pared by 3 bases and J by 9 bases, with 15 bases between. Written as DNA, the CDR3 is TGTGCCAGCTCACCGCTGGGTCGGGGTGGTTCACCCCTCCACTTT. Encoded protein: CASSPLGRGGSPLHF.

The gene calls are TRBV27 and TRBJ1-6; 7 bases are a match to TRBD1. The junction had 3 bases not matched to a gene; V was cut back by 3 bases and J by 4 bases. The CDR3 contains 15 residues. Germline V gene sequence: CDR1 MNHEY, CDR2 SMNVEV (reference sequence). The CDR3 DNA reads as TGTGCCAGCAGTTTTGAGGGACAGTATAATTCACCCCTCCACTTT. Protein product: CASSFEGQYNSPLHF.

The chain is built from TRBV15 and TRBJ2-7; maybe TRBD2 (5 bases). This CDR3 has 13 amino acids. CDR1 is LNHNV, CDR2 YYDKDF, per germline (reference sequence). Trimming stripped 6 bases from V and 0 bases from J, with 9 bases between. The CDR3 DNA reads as TGTGCCACCAGTATCGGGGTCTCCTACGAGCAGTACTTC. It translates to CATSIGVSYEQYF.

The CDR3 reads CASSPKLQGGGPPLHF. DNA for the CDR3: TGCGCCAGCAGTCCCAAACTACAGGGCGGGGGACCACCCCTCCACTTT. The chain has TRBV4-1 and TRBJ1-6, with D maybe TRBD1 (6 bases). Looked up from germline, CDR1 is MGHRA and CDR2 is YSYEKL. The germline V and J ends were trimmed by 6 bases and 11 bases, with 23 bases remaining between them. This CDR3 region has 16 residues.

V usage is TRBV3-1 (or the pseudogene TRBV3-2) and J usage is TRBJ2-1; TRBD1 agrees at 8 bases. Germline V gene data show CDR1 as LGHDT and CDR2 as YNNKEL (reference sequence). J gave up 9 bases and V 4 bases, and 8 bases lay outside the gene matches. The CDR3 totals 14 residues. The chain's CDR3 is CASSLSRGPSEQFF. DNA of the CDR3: TGTGCCAGCAGCCTCAGCAGGGGGCCCTCTGAGCAGTTCTTC.

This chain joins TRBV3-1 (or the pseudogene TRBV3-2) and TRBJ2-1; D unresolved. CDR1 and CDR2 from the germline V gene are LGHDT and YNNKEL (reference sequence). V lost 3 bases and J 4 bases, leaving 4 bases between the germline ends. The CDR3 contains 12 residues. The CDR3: CASSQLYNEQFF. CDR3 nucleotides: TGTGCCAGCAGCCAGTTATACAATGAGCAGTTCTTC.

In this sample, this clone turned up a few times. CDR3 loop: CASSFRGFAGNTIYF. Written as DNA, the CDR3 is TGTGCCAGCAGCTTCCGAGGGTTCGCCGGAAACACCATATATTTT. The chain has TRBV7-9 and TRBJ1-3, with D unresolved. The CDR3 is 15 amino acids. The V end lost 3 bases, the J end lost 4 bases, and 13 bases lay between the germline ends. CDR1 is SEHNR and CDR2 is FQNEAQ in the germline V gene (reference sequence).

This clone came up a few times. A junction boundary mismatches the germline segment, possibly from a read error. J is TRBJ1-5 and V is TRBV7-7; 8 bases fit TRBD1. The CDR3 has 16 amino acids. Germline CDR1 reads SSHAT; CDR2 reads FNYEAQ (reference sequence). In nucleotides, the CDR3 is TGTGCTAGCAGCCCCCGCGACAGGGGTAGCAATCAGCCCCAGCATTTT. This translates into CASSPRDRGSNQPQHF.

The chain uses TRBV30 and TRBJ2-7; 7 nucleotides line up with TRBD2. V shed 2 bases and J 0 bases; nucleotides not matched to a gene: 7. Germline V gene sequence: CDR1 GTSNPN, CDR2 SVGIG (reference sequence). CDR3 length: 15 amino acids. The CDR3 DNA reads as TGTGCCTGGAGTCATGGCGGGAGCAGCTCCTACGAGCAGTACTTC. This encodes CAWSHGGSSSYEQYF.

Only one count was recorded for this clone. The CDR3 DNA sequence: TGTGCCAGCAGTGAACTAGCGGGAACGGAGCAGTACTTC. It translates to CASSELAGTEQYF. The rearrangement joins TRBV6-1 to TRBJ2-7; 9 bases are a match to TRBD2. The CDR3 has 13 residues. The J segment lost 7 bases and the V segment lost 2 bases, leaving 3 bases of the junction unmatched. The germline gives CDR1 MNHNS, CDR2 SASEGT.

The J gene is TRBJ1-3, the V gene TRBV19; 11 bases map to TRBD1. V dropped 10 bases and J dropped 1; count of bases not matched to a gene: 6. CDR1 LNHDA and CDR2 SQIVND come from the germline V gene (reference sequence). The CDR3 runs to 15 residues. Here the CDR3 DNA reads TGTGCCACCGGACAGGGGGCCTTTTCTGGAAACACCATATATTTT. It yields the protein CATGQGAFSGNTIYF.

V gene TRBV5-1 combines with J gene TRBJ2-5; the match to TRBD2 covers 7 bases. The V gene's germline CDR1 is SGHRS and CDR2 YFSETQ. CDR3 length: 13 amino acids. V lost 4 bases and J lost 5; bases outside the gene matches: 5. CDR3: CASSTWGGETQYF. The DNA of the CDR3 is TGCGCCAGCAGCACGTGGGGGGGTGAGACCCAGTACTTC.

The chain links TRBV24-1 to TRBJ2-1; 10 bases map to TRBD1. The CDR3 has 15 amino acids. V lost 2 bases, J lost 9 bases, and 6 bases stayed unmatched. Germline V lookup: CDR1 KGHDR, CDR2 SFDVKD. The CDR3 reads CATSDSGTGAGEQFF. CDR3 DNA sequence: TGTGCCACCAGTGATTCCGGGACAGGGGCCGGTGAGCAGTTCTTC.

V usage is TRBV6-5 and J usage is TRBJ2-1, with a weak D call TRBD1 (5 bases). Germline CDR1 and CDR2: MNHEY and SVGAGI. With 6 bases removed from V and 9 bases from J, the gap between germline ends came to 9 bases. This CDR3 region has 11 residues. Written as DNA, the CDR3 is TGTGCCAGCAGCGGACATTCTGAGCAGTTCTTC. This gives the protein CASSGHSEQFF.

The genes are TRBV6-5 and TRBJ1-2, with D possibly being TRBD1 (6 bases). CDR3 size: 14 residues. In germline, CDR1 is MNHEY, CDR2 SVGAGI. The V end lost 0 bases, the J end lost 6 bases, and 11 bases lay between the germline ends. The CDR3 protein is CASSYSSRGDGYTF. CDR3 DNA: TGTGCCAGCAGTTACTCGAGCAGGGGAGATGGCTACACCTTC.

The CDR3 DNA sequence: TGTGCCAGTAGACCGACAGGGTCGGAGGGTGGCTACACCTTC. Its translation is CASRPTGSEGGYTF. The J gene is TRBJ1-2, the V gene TRBV19; 7 nucleotides match TRBD1. V was pared by 6 bases and J by 7 bases, with 11 bases of the junction left unmatched. The CDR3 runs 14 residues. Germline V CDR1 and CDR2: LNHDA, SQIVND (reference sequence).

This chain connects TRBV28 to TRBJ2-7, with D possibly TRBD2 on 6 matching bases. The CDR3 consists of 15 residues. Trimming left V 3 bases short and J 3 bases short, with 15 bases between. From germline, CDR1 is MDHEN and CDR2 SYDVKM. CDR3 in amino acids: CASSFAGGRIYEQYF. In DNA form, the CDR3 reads TGTGCCAGCAGTTTTGCTGGAGGGCGCATCTACGAGCAGTACTTC.

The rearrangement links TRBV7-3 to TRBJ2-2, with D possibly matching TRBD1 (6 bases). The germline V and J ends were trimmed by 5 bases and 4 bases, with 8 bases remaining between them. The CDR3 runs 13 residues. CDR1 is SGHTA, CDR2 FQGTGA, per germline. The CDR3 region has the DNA TGTGCCAGCAGCCTACAGGGCACCGGGGAGCTGTTTTTT. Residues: CASSLQGTGELFF.

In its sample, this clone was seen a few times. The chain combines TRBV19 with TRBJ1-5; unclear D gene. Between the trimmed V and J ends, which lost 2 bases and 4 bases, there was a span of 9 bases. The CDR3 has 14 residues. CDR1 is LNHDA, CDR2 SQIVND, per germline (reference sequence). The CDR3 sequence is CASSIRRANQPQHF. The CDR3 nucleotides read TGTGCCAGTAGTATACGGCGGGCTAATCAGCCCCAGCATTTT. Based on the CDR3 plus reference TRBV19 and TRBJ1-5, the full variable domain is DGGITQSPKYLFRKEGQNVTLSCEQNLNHDAMYWYRQDPGQGLRLIYYSQIVNDFQKGDIAEGYSVSREKKESFPLTVTSAQKNPTAFYLCASSIRRANQPQHFGDGTRLSIL.

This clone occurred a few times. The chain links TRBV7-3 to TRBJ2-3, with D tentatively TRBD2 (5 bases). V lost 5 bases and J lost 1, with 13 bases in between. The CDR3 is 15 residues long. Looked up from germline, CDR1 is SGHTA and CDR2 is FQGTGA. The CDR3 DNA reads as TGTGCCAGCAGCGCAACTGAGCGGCGCACAGATACGCAGTATTTT. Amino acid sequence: CASSATERRTDTQYF. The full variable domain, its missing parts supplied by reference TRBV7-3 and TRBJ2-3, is GAGVSQTPSNKVTEKGKYVELRCDPISGHTALYWYRQSLGQGPEFLIYFQGTGAADDSGLPNDRFFAVRPEGSVSTLKIQRTERGDSAVYLCASSATERRTDTQYFGPGTRLTVL.

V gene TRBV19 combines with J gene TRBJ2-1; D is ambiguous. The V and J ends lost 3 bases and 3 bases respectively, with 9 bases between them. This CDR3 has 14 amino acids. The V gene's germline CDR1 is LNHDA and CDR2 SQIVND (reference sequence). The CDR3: CASSMRQSYNEQFF. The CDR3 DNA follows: TGTGCCAGTAGTATGAGGCAGAGCTACAATGAGCAGTTCTTC.